This T cell receptor (beta chain) was retrieved from a study of shared clonotypes between healthy human individuals. The CDR3 length is 11 residues. Germline CDR1 SGHRS, CDR2 YFSETQ. V lost 2 bases to trimming and J lost 10 bases, with 7 bases between them. Clones were read by immunoSEQ multiplex PCR, and TCRdb kept only the in-frame ones, dropping some. Of 1,400,000 or so clones detected, around 98.5% appear once; the ten largest clones hold around 0.38%. The chain couples TRBV5-1 to TRBJ2-1; tentatively, D is TRBD1 (6 bases). Sequencing was carried out using naive CD4+ T cells sorted from blood. Subset described: CD45RA+ positively selected. This TCR was sampled from a man in his thirties or forties in good health. DNA for the CDR3: TGCGCCAGCAGCTTCCAGGGGGAGCAGTTCTTC. It encodes CASSFQGEQFF.